The clone carrying this T cell receptor (beta chain) was counted a single time. This specimen belongs to a study of cytomegalovirus exposure and HLA in healthy donors. Both 60 Vbeta primers and 13 Jbeta primers went into the PCR. Sequencing used immunoSEQ multiplex PCR; TCRdb keeps in-frame clones, though not all of them. The table shows 150,000 or so clones, with 60% to 80% occurring only once. This CDR3 is built from 13 residues. In germline, CDR1 is MGHRA, CDR2 YSYEKL. V was shortened by 4 bases and J by 8 bases, with 14 bases between the two germline ends. Sequenced: PBMCs. This sequence joins TRBV4-1 and TRBJ1-2, with D tentatively TRBD1 (5 bases). This receptor was identified in a woman in her 30s in good health and CMV-seronegative. In DNA, the CDR3 is TGCGCCAGCAGCCCCAGGGAAGCATGGGGCTACACCTTC. Protein: CASSPREAWGYTF.